This TCR beta chain comes out of a study of control samples from healthy donors and cancer patients (dated by TCRdb to 2018 to 2020). The library was prepared using the immunoSEQ multiplex PCR assay. This is the immuneACCESS table as TCRdb keeps it, with only in-frame sequences that have V and J called. A part of the clones is gone; compared with another copy, unresolved V genes explain less than half, and the rest is unexplained. Across this sample there are some 100,000 clones, with around 89% seen only once. Roughly a sixth of the sample goes to the ten largest clones. Concerning this clone: It has no known antigen specificity. Base qualities are not at hand, and no much larger clone is one base apart.

Including the terminal cysteine and phenylalanine, the CDR3 comprises 12 residues. Of all the DNA, just the CDR3 is kept, 36 bases in frame from base 1. CDR1 is given as SGHDT and CDR2 as YYEEEE, both from the germline V gene. Trimming at the junction amounts to 1 base on V and 8 bases on J, and the germline ends lie 7 bases apart. Sequences were obtained from blood. This receptor was taken from a woman in her forties or fifties in good health. The sequence links TRBV5-6 to TRBJ2-1, with the D gene call left open. The nucleotides are TGTGCCAGCAGCTTGACGATCGATGAGCAGTTCTTC. Protein translation: CASSLTIDEQFF.